The 22 T cell receptor beta chains below all came from one sample that was sequenced in a study of shared clonotypes between healthy human individuals. CD45RO-negative cells were positively selected for CCR7, leaving out terminally differentiated effector memory CD45RA+ cells. Repertoires were generated with immunoSEQ multiplex PCR, while TCRdb's copy carries only in-frame clones and drops some. The sample has about 2.2 million clones, 80% to 95% seen once; the top ten hold around 1.7%. Source material: naive CD8+ T cells from PBMCs. The receptors were gathered from a man younger than 30 in good health. Some clones in this sample may be carry-over from other donors' samples.

The V and J genes are TRBV28 and TRBJ2-5; D possibly corresponds to TRBD1 (8 bases). The length of the CDR3 is 14 residues. Trimming stripped 3 bases from V and 5 bases from J, with 13 bases between. In germline, CDR1 is MDHEN, CDR2 SYDVKM. The CDR3 DNA sequence: TGTGCCAGCAGTTTTACAGGGGGAGGGGAGACCCAGTACTTC. This gives the protein CASSFTGGGETQYF.

This clone was counted only a few times. This chain links TRBV19 with TRBJ1-1, with D hard to call. This CDR3 comprises 10 residues. Germline V gene data show CDR1 as LNHDA and CDR2 as SQIVND (reference sequence). The germline V and J ends were trimmed by 5 bases and 12 bases, with 10 bases remaining between them. In DNA, the CDR3 is TGTGCCAGTAGTCGGGGTGTTACTTTCTTT. Translating gives CASSRGVTFF.

The V and J genes are TRBV10-1 and TRBJ2-5, with D perhaps matching TRBD2 (6 bases). The CDR3 spans 13 residues. The germline V gene encodes CDR1 WNHNN and CDR2 SYGVQD (reference sequence). The germline V and J ends were trimmed by 11 bases and 2 bases, with 15 bases remaining between them. The CDR3 is CAVTGGRQETQYF. The CDR3 DNA is TGCGCCGTGACCGGAGGGAGGCAAGAGACCCAGTACTTC.

The chain employs TRBV2 and TRBJ2-3; 8 nucleotides agree with TRBD1. The length of the CDR3 is 15 residues. V shed 6 bases, J shed 0 bases, and the junction held 5 bases outside the gene matches. The germline V gene has CDR1 SNHLY and CDR2 FYNNEI. The CDR3 sequence: CASRRQGSSTDTQYF. The CDR3 nucleotides are TGTGCCAGCAGGAGACAGGGGTCTAGCACAGATACGCAGTATTTT.

The V call is TRBV5-1, the J call TRBJ2-3, with 9 bases identical to TRBD2. Germline V gives CDR1 SGHRS, CDR2 YFSETQ. CDR3 length equals 21 residues. Trimming removed 4 bases from V and 2 bases from J; junction bases left unmatched: 23. CDR3 DNA: TGCGCCAGCAGCCCGGGGTTGGTGTTGGGGATAGCGGGGGCCCACACAGATACGCAGTATTTT. Protein sequence: CASSPGLVLGIAGAHTDTQYF. Full variable domain (outside the CDR3, taken from reference TRBV5-1 and TRBJ2-3): KAGVTQTPRYLIKTRGQQVTLSCSPISGHRSVSWYQQTPGQGLQFLFEYFSETQRNKGNFPGRFSGRQFSNSRSEMNVSTLELGDSALYLCASSPGLVLGIAGAHTDTQYFGPGTRLTVL.

The chain is built from TRBV23-1 and TRBJ1-2; perhaps TRBD1 as D (5 bases). TRBV23-1 counts as an open reading frame of uncertain function. Trimming cost V 2 bases and J 0 bases, with 10 bases left between them. The CDR3 loop spans 15 amino acids. In DNA form, the CDR3 reads TGCGCCAGCAGTCAAATTCAGGGCTCTAACTATGGCTACACCTTC. This translates into CASSQIQGSNYGYTF.

The chain uses TRBV6-1 and TRBJ2-1, with TRBD1 matching over 9 bases. Per the germline V gene, CDR1 is MNHNS and CDR2 is SASEGT. V gave up 5 bases and J gave up 9 bases; unmatched junction bases: 11. The CDR3 is made up of 15 amino acids. CDR3 residues: CASSLLGQGRGEQFF. The DNA for the CDR3 is TGTGCCAGCAGTCTTCTTGGACAGGGGAGAGGTGAGCAGTTCTTC.

For this clone: At one end, the junction sequence differs from germline, possibly due to a read error. The chain carries TRBV6-5 and TRBJ2-2; no clear D gene. Per germline, CDR1 MNHEY and CDR2 SVGAGI. CDR3 length: 11 amino acids. As DNA, the CDR3 is TGTGCCACCAGTCATTCCGGGGAGCTGTTTTTT. Encoded protein: CATSHSGELFF.

V and J are TRBV18 and TRBJ1-2, with D hard to call. V was clipped by 8 bases and J by 4 bases, with 20 bases between them. The CDR3 is 15 residues long. Germline V gene data show CDR1 as KGHSH and CDR2 as LQKENI. CDR3 loop: CASTGLIGFTYGYTF. The DNA of the CDR3 is TGTGCCAGCACCGGGCTGATCGGGTTTACCTATGGCTACACCTTC.

For the CDR3, the DNA is TGTGCCAGCAGCTTAGATCAGGGAACCTCCTACAATGAGCAGTTCTTC. Translated, it gives CASSLDQGTSYNEQFF. This chain connects TRBV7-2 to TRBJ2-1; the D gene is possibly TRBD1 (5 bases). Germline V gives CDR1 SGHTA, CDR2 FQGNSA. The V gene lost 1 base and the J gene lost 0 bases, with 10 bases spanning the gap. The CDR3 consists of 16 residues.

This clone was counted once. The sample carries other DNA sequences with the same CDR3. The J gene is TRBJ2-1, the V gene TRBV11-2; D ambiguous. Germline values: CDR1 SGHAT, CDR2 FQNNGV. The germline V and J ends were trimmed by 1 base and 6 bases, with 7 bases remaining between them. CDR3 length: 13 residues. CDR3 loop: CASSLGFPNEQFF. DNA of the CDR3: TGTGCCAGCAGCTTAGGGTTCCCCAATGAGCAGTTCTTC.

This sequence joins TRBV7-9 and TRBJ1-1; no definite D call. The germline gives CDR1 SEHNR, CDR2 FQNEAQ (reference sequence). The CDR3 has 13 residues. V lost 5 bases and J 7 bases, leaving 14 bases between the germline ends. CDR3 DNA sequence: TGTGCCAGCAGCGTGACCGGTAGATTTGAAGCTTTCTTT. This translates into CASSVTGRFEAFF.

The chain joins TRBV6-5 to TRBJ1-5; D remains unclear. The CDR3 totals 15 residues. Germline-derived CDR1 and CDR2 are MNHEY and SVGAGI. Trimming shortened V by 4 bases and J by 4 bases, and 14 bases separated the two germline ends. This CDR3 is CASSSENRGNQPQHF. The CDR3 DNA sequence: TGTGCCAGCAGTTCTGAAAACCGAGGGAATCAGCCCCAGCATTTT.

This chain uses TRBV5-5 with TRBJ2-7; 7 bases are shared with TRBD1. CDR1 SGHKS and CDR2 YYEKEE come from the germline V gene (reference sequence). The CDR3 has 15 amino acids. Trimming removed 4 bases from V and 1 base from J; junction bases left unmatched: 8. This chain's CDR3 is CASSPGTALSYEQYF. In DNA, the CDR3 is TGTGCCAGCAGCCCAGGGACAGCCTTATCCTACGAGCAGTACTTC.

V usage is TRBV7-9 and J usage is TRBJ1-2; a weak D match, TRBD1 (5 bases). This CDR3 region has 14 residues. Trimming took 8 bases from V and 4 from J, leaving 17 bases between them. Per the germline V gene, CDR1 is SEHNR and CDR2 is FQNEAQ (reference sequence). The CDR3 DNA follows: TGTGCCAGCGGGGGAGGAGGGCAGGTCTATGGCTACACCTTC. Translated, it gives CASGGGGQVYGYTF.

The V call is TRBV27, the J call TRBJ2-5; possible D gene TRBD2, 6 bases. Per the germline V gene, CDR1 is MNHEY and CDR2 is SMNVEV (reference sequence). V lost 3 bases to trimming and J lost 5 bases, with 13 bases between them. The CDR3 length is 14 residues. In DNA, the CDR3 is TGTGCCAGCAGTTTTGGAGGGGCCGGGGAGACCCAGTACTTC. Its protein is CASSFGGAGETQYF.

The chain employs TRBV27 and TRBJ1-5; D remains ambiguous. Trimming took off 5 bases at V and 6 bases at J, with 11 bases between the two ends. From germline, CDR1 is MNHEY and CDR2 SMNVEV (reference sequence). The CDR3 loop spans 13 amino acids. CDR3 coding DNA: TGTGCCAGCAGTACTGAGGGAGTTCAGCCCCAGCATTTT. It is translated as CASSTEGVQPQHF.

This chain joins TRBV6-5 and TRBJ2-7; D ambiguous. Germline lookup yields CDR1 MNHEY and CDR2 SVGAGI. The length of the CDR3 is 14 residues. Trimming pared 5 bases from V and 4 bases from J, leaving 15 bases between. The CDR3 DNA sequence: TGTGCCAGCAGTCCCAGAAGGAGCTGGTACGAGCAGTACTTC. This gives the protein CASSPRRSWYEQYF.

V and J are TRBV4-1 and TRBJ1-4; 10 positions match TRBD1. Looked up from germline, CDR1 is MGHRA and CDR2 is YSYEKL. V was clipped by 4 bases and J by 6 bases; unmatched bases: 11. The CDR3 has 17 residues. CDR3 DNA sequence: TGCGCCAGCAGCCTTCGGACAGGGGGGTTCTTTGATGAAAAACTGTTTTTT. Translation: CASSLRTGGFFDEKLFF.

The rearrangement joins TRBV7-9 to TRBJ2-7; TRBD2 matches at 14 bases. The CDR3 loop spans 18 amino acids. From germline, CDR1 is SEHNR and CDR2 FQNEAQ (reference sequence). The V gene end was trimmed by 5 bases and the J gene end by 3 bases; junction bases not matched to a gene: 12. In DNA form, the CDR3 reads TGTGCCAGCAGCGATTCAGGACTAGCGGGAGGTCCCAACTACGAGCAGTACTTC. It specifies CASSDSGLAGGPNYEQYF.

The J gene is TRBJ2-1, the V gene TRBV28, with 9 bases aligning to TRBD1. The germline CDR1 and CDR2 sequences are MDHEN and SYDVKM. The CDR3 contains 15 residues. V lost 6 bases and J lost 1; bases outside the gene matches: 4. Here the CDR3 reads CASSWTGESYNEQFF. The CDR3 region has the DNA TGTGCCAGCAGCTGGACAGGGGAGTCCTACAATGAGCAGTTCTTC.

The V call is TRBV29-1, the J call TRBJ1-3; D unclear. Deletions cut 3 bases from V and 4 bases from J, with 13 bases between. Germline CDR1 reads SQVTM; CDR2 reads ANQGSEA. The CDR3 is made up of 14 amino acids. CDR3 sequence: CSVEDAVYGNTIYF. The CDR3 region has the DNA TGCAGCGTTGAGGATGCTGTATACGGAAACACCATATATTTT.